This T cell receptor (beta chain) was found in a study of a mutant IDH1 vaccine in newly diagnosed glioma. Overall study: Therapy received beforehand was radiotherapy, temozolomide, or both, with most patients given both. Study outcomes and limitations: There were vaccine-induced immune responses in 90% to 95% of the patients.

The CDR3 consists of 15 residues. Germline V gene sequence: CDR1 SGHRS, CDR2 YFSETQ. V lost 3 bases to trimming and J lost 2 bases, with 14 bases between them. Described time point: week 5, during vaccination. Every vaccination contained 300 ug of the mutant IDH1 20-mer peptide and was paired with topical imiquimod. Donors had new IDH1-mutant astrocytomas of WHO grade 3 or 4 (ATRX-lost). Repertoires were generated with immunoSEQ multiplex PCR, while TCRdb's copy carries only in-frame clones and drops some. The data show tens of thousands of clones, roughly 80% seen once. As to this clone: The target antigen is unknown. Other DNA sequences in the same sample also yield this CDR3.

The receptor's source is a woman between 18 and 29 years old with glioma. Some clones in this sample may be carry-over from other donors' samples. The rearrangement links TRBV5-1 to TRBJ1-2; D gene ambiguous. This material consisted of PBMCs, taken from a glioma patient whose treatment included an IDH1 peptide vaccine. CDR3 nucleotides: TGCGCCAGCAGCTCATCGGGAGCCGGGAACTATGGCTACACCTTC. Amino acids: CASSSSGAGNYGYTF.